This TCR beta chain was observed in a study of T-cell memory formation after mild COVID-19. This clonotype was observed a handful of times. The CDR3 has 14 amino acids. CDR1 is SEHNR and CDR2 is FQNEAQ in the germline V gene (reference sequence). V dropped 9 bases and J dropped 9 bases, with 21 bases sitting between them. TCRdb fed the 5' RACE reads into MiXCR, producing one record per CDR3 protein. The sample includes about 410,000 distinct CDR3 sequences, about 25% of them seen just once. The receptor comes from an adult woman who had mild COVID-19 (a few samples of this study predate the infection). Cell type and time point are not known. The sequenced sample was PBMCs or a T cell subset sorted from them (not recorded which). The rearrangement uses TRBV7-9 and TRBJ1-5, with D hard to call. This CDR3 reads CASSSAEHSWPQHF. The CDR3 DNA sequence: TGTGCCAGTTCATCGGCCGAACATTCGTGGCCCCAGCATTTT.